This entry concerns a single T cell receptor beta chain. Its antigen is unidentified. The data were taken from a study of T cells expressing NK-cell markers. Overall study: All TCR beta repertoires analysed originated from sorted CD3+CD56+NKG2C+, CD3+CD56+NKG2C- and CD3+CD56-NKG2C+ T cells. Seven sequenced donors out of eight were HCMV-seropositive, one seronegative. Regarding the study as a whole: There were several donors in whom these clonotypes also led the CD3+CD56-NKG2C+ fraction.

The CDR3 is made up of 11 amino acids. CDR1 and CDR2 from the germline V gene are SEHNR and FQNEAQ (reference sequence). TCRdb re-called the 5' RACE reads; every CDR3 protein appears as one record, without DNA. Its table lists 550,000 to 600,000 distinct CDR3 sequences. Material: blood T cells: a sorted CD56 or NKG2C T cell subset, CD4+ or CD8+ T cells, or bulk PBMC T cells (not recorded which). This chain uses TRBV7-9 with TRBJ1-2. This TCR was sampled from a man aged 18 to 29 in good health. The CDR3 spells CASGRNYGYTF. The full variable domain, in which reference TRBV7-9 and TRBJ1-2 provide the parts outside the CDR3, is DTGVSQNPRHKITKRGQNVTFRCDPISEHNRLYWYRQTLGQGPEFLTYFQNEAQLEKSRLLSDRFSAERPKGSFSTLEIQRTEQGDSAMYLCASGRNYGYTFGSGTRLTVV.